This is a list of T cell receptor beta chains from one sample in a study of CD8+CD57+ T cells in acquired aplastic anemia. TCRdb reanalysed the reads using MiXCR and keeps one entry per CDR3 protein. The sample includes around 170,000 distinct CDR3 sequences, about 45% of them seen just once. The sequenced sample was sorted CD4+, CD8+, or CD8+CD57+ T cells (not recorded which) from PBMCs. The origin of the receptors is a human donor with aplastic anemia. Each CDR3 is given with its conserved first and last residue. A D gene is named only where the DNA matches it firmly. Only part of the rows carry a size: once, few, many, or a class if the clone is expanded.

cdr3_nt | cdr3_aa | j_call | v_call | d_call | clone_size
TGTGCCAGCAGACAGGGCAACAATCAGCCCCAGCATTTT | CASRQGNNQPQHF | TRBJ1-5 | TRBV6-2/TRBV6-3 | NA | many
TGTGCCAGCAGCCCCGGGACTCAGTATAATTCACCCCTCCACTTT | CASSPGTQYNSPLHF | TRBJ1-6 | TRBV5-4 | NA | many
TGTGCCAGCAAGGGGGGGGCCGGGACTGAAGCTTTCTTT | CASKGGAGTEAFF | TRBJ1-1 | TRBV2 | NA | NA
TGCGCCAGCAGCTTGAGCCCAGGGAATAACTATGGCTACACCTTC | CASSLSPGNNYGYTF | TRBJ1-2 | TRBV5-1 | NA | NA
TGCGCCAGCAGTGAGTCACAAGAGCAGTTCTTC | CASSESQEQFF | TRBJ2-1 | TRBV10-2 | NA | many
TGCGCCAGCAGTGACAGAAAGCCTTACGAGCAGTACTTC | CASSDRKPYEQYF | TRBJ2-7 | TRBV10-2 | NA | NA
TGCAGTGCTAGCACCGGGACAGGGACCAATGAGCAGTTCTTC | CSASTGTGTNEQFF | TRBJ2-1 | TRBV20-1 | TRBD1 | NA
TGTGCCAGTAAGGCTACAGGGGTTCAGCCCCAGCATTTT | CASKATGVQPQHF | TRBJ1-5 | TRBV19 | TRBD1 | NA
TGTGCCACCAGTCACGGGACACACTCCAGAAATGAGCAGTTCTTC | CATSHGTHSRNEQFF | TRBJ2-1 | TRBV24-1 | NA | NA
TGTGCCACACAGGATCGTCCAGATACGCAGTATTTT | CATQDRPDTQYF | TRBJ2-3 | TRBV24-1 | NA | NA
TGTGCCAGCAGTGGACAGGGGACACATTCACCCCTCCACTTT | CASSGQGTHSPLHF | TRBJ1-6 | TRBV2 | TRBD1 | few
TGCAGTGCCCCTCCCCCTAGCGGGGCCACCAATGAGCAGTTCTTC | CSAPPPSGATNEQFF | TRBJ2-1 | TRBV20-1 | TRBD2 | many
TGTGCCACCAGCAGAGACCCCGCCTACGAGCAGTACTTC | CATSRDPAYEQYF | TRBJ2-7 | TRBV15 | NA | NA
TGTGCCAGCAGCTTGGCGGCGCAAGAGACCCAGTACTTC | CASSLAAQETQYF | TRBJ2-5 | TRBV5-4 | NA | many
TGCGCCAGCAGCTATGTCCGGGGAACCTACGAGCAGTACTTC | CASSYVRGTYEQYF | TRBJ2-7 | TRBV5-1 | NA | NA
TGTGCCAGCAGCCAGCAGGGGAACGGCGAGCAGTACTTC | CASSQQGNGEQYF | TRBJ2-7 | TRBV4-2 | NA | many
TGTGCCAGCAGCGTCCAATCGGTGGGAGGCGGCACTGAAGCTTTCTTT | CASSVQSVGGGTEAFF | TRBJ1-1 | TRBV9 | NA | many
TGTGCCAGCAGCGCACGGATTACACAAGAGACCCAGTACTTC | CASSARITQETQYF | TRBJ2-5 | TRBV7-2 | NA | many
TGTGCCAGCAGCTTAACGGGACAGGGGAACTATGGCTACACCTTC | CASSLTGQGNYGYTF | TRBJ1-2 | TRBV7-2 | TRBD1 | once
TGCGCCAGCAGTGGACCGGGACAGACGAACACTGAAGCTTTCTTT | CASSGPGQTNTEAFF | TRBJ1-1 | TRBV10-1 | TRBD1 | many
TGCAGTGCTAGACCGGACAGACTCAATCAGCCCCAGCATTTT | CSARPDRLNQPQHF | TRBJ1-5 | TRBV20-1 | NA | NA